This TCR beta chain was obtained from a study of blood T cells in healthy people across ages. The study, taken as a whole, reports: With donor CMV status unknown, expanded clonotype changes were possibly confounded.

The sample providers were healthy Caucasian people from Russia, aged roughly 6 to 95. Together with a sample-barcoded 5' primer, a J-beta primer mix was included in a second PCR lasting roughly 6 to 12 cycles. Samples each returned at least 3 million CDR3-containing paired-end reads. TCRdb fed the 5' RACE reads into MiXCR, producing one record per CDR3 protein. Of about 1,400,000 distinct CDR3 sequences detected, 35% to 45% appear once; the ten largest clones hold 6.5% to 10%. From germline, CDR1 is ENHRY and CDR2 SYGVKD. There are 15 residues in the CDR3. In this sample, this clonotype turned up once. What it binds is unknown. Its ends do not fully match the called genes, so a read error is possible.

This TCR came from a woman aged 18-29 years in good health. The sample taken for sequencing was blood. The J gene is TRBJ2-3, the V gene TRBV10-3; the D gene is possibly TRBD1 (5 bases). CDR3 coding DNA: TGTGCCAGCGAGGCAGGTTTCCAGGGAACAGCTACGCAGTATTTT. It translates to CASEAGFQGTATQYF.